This entry lists 32 T cell receptor beta chains sequenced from one sample in a study of cytomegalovirus exposure and HLA in healthy donors. A multiplex PCR was run with 60 Vbeta primers and 13 Jbeta primers. Assay: immunoSEQ multiplex PCR; the TCRdb copy retains only in-frame clones and omits some. The sample table includes roughly 60,000 clones. Sequencing input: PBMCs. The receptors derive from a young woman in good health and CMV-seronegative.

The gene calls are TRBV7-9 and TRBJ2-1; TRBD1 matches 9 bases. The length of the CDR3 is 15 residues. V was clipped by 1 base and J by 9 bases; unmatched bases: 7. Germline V gives CDR1 SEHNR, CDR2 FQNEAQ (reference sequence). CDR3 nucleotides: TGTGCCAGCAGCTTAGTTTGGGGACAGGGAGTTGAGCAGTTCTTC. This gives the protein CASSLVWGQGVEQFF.

The chain recombines TRBV19 with TRBJ1-3, with D possibly matching TRBD1 (6 bases). The CDR3 runs 13 residues. Trimming stripped 6 bases from V and 2 bases from J, with 8 bases between. Germline V gene lookup returns CDR1 LNHDA and CDR2 SQIVND (reference sequence). This chain's CDR3 is CASSGTTGNTIYF. The CDR3 bases are TGTGCCAGTAGCGGGACAACTGGAAACACCATATATTTT. Full variable domain (missing parts from reference TRBV19 and TRBJ1-3): DGGITQSPKYLFRKEGQNVTLSCEQNLNHDAMYWYRQDPGQGLRLIYYSQIVNDFQKGDIAEGYSVSREKKESFPLTVTSAQKNPTAFYLCASSGTTGNTIYFGEGSWLTVV.

The chain uses TRBV2 and TRBJ2-7, with a weak D call TRBD2 (7 bases). Trimming left V 6 bases short and J 3 bases short, with 18 bases between. Germline values: CDR1 SNHLY, CDR2 FYNNEI. The length of the CDR3 is 15 residues. The CDR3 DNA follows: TGTGCCAGCAGCGCCAAGGGGCGGGGGCTCTACGAGCAGTACTTC. It translates to CASSAKGRGLYEQYF.

V gene TRBV19 combines with J gene TRBJ1-2, with 8 bases that match TRBD1. Germline CDR1 and CDR2: LNHDA and SQIVND (reference sequence). This CDR3 contains 13 residues. V lost 7 bases to trimming and J lost 8 bases; unmatched junction nucleotides: 9. The CDR3 DNA sequence: TGTGCCAGTATATCAAACAGGGGGTACGGCTACACCTTC. Amino acids: CASISNRGYGYTF. Full variable domain (remainder filled in from reference TRBV19 and TRBJ1-2): DGGITQSPKYLFRKEGQNVTLSCEQNLNHDAMYWYRQDPGQGLRLIYYSQIVNDFQKGDIAEGYSVSREKKESFPLTVTSAQKNPTAFYLCASISNRGYGYTFGSGTRLTVV.

This chain links TRBV7-9 with TRBJ2-1; perhaps TRBD1 as D (6 bases). The germline CDR1 and CDR2 sequences are SEHNR and FQNEAQ (reference sequence). With 2 bases removed from V and 0 bases from J, the gap between germline ends came to 11 bases. CDR3 length: 16 residues. CDR3 sequence reads: CASSLFQGSSYNEQFF. The CDR3 nucleotides read TGTGCCAGCAGCTTATTTCAGGGGTCCTCCTACAATGAGCAGTTCTTC.

The chain carries TRBV7-9 and TRBJ2-7, with TRBD1 matching 8 bases. With V trimmed by 3 bases and J by 3 bases, 7 bases remained unmatched. This CDR3 is built from 15 residues. From germline, CDR1 is SEHNR and CDR2 FQNEAQ (reference sequence). For the CDR3, the DNA is TGTGCCAGCAGCTTCAGACAGGGGCTAGACTACGAGCAGTACTTC. This translates into CASSFRQGLDYEQYF.

The CDR3 sequence: CASSGVTGPRGYTF. The CDR3 coding sequence is TGTGCCAGCAGTGGGGTTACAGGCCCTCGGGGCTACACCTTC. This rearrangement joins TRBV2 to TRBJ1-2; D is possibly TRBD1 (5 bases). Germline assignment: CDR1 SNHLY and CDR2 FYNNEI. The CDR3 runs 14 residues. Trimming removed 4 bases from V and 8 bases from J, with 17 bases in between.

CDR3 DNA sequence: TGTGCCAGCAGCTTAGTTTCGGGGGCAGGGGGTACGGATACGCAGTATTTT. Its protein product is CASSLVSGAGGTDTQYF. The chain couples TRBV7-2 to TRBJ2-3, with D perhaps matching TRBD1 (7 bases). The V end lost 1 base, the J end lost 6 bases, and 20 bases lay between the germline ends. The CDR3 consists of 17 residues. Germline V gene data show CDR1 as SGHTA and CDR2 as FQGNSA.

The CDR3 sequence: CASSPGDSLYGYTF. The CDR3 coding sequence is TGTGCCAGCAGCCCAGGGGACAGCCTTTATGGCTACACCTTC. The chain carries TRBV5-6 and TRBJ1-2; 7 bases are a match to TRBD1. CDR1 is SGHDT, CDR2 YYEEEE, per germline. CDR3 length: 14 residues. V shed 4 bases and J 5 bases; nucleotides not matched to a gene: 8.

The V gene is TRBV6-5, the J gene TRBJ1-3; the match to TRBD1 covers 7 bases. The trim removed 6 bases at V and 3 bases at J, leaving 5 bases unmatched. Germline CDR1 reads MNHEY; CDR2 reads SVGAGI. This CDR3 comprises 14 residues. In DNA form, the CDR3 reads TGTGCCAGCAGACCAACAGGGGATGGAAACACCATATATTTT. This gives the protein CASRPTGDGNTIYF.

The J gene is TRBJ1-2, the V gene TRBV2; 10 bases agree with TRBD1. The CDR3 extends over 13 amino acids. Germline V CDR1 and CDR2: SNHLY, FYNNEI. V shed 3 bases, J shed 8 bases, and the junction held 3 bases outside the gene matches. CDR3 in DNA: TGTGCCAGCAGTGAGGGGACAGGGGACGGCTACACCTTC. It encodes CASSEGTGDGYTF. The full variable domain, its missing parts supplied by reference TRBV2 and TRBJ1-2, is EPEVTQTPSHQVTQMGQEVILRCVPISNHLYFYWYRQILGQKVEFLVSFYNNEISEKSEIFDDQFSVERPDGSNFTLKIRSTKLEDSAMYFCASSEGTGDGYTFGSGTRLTVV.

The rearrangement links TRBV5-1 to TRBJ1-1, with 8 bases lining up with TRBD1. V was pared by 4 bases and J by 4 bases, with 6 bases of the junction left unmatched. CDR1 and CDR2 (germline): SGHRS, YFSETQ. The CDR3 is 14 amino acids. In nucleotides, the CDR3 is TGCGCCAGCAGCCCACAGGGGGTGAGCACTGAAGCTTTCTTT. This translates into CASSPQGVSTEAFF.

The chain couples TRBV30 to TRBJ1-5, with 9 positions matching TRBD1. CDR3 size: 13 residues. Germline V gives CDR1 GTSNPN, CDR2 SVGIG (reference sequence). V trimming: 1 base; J trimming: 5 bases; junction bases outside the gene matches: 0. The CDR3 nucleotides read TGTGCCTGGAGTGGGACAGGGGATCAGCCCCAGCATTTT. Protein: CAWSGTGDQPQHF. Combining the CDR3 with reference TRBV30 and TRBJ1-5 gives the whole variable domain SQTIHQWPATLVQPVGSPLSLECTVEGTSNPNLYWYRQAAGRGLQLLFYSVGIGQISSEVPQNLSASRPQDRQFILSSKKLLLSDSGFYLCAWSGTGDQPQHFGDGTRLSIL.

The rearrangement links TRBV5-1 to TRBJ2-2; 11 nucleotides match TRBD2. CDR1 SGHRS and CDR2 YFSETQ come from the germline V gene. The CDR3 extends over 17 amino acids. Losses at the gene ends were 0 bases for V and 3 bases for J; bases not matched to a gene: 4. DNA for the CDR3: TGCGCCAGCAGCTTGGGGCTAGCGGGGGGATACACCGGGGAGCTGTTTTTT. Amino acids: CASSLGLAGGYTGELFF. The complete variable domain, with remaining parts taken from reference TRBV5-1 and TRBJ2-2, reads KAGVTQTPRYLIKTRGQQVTLSCSPISGHRSVSWYQQTPGQGLQFLFEYFSETQRNKGNFPGRFSGRQFSNSRSEMNVSTLELGDSALYLCASSLGLAGGYTGELFFGEGSRLTVL.

The V and J genes are TRBV5-1 and TRBJ1-4; tentatively, D is TRBD1 (5 bases). V dropped 0 bases and J dropped 8 bases, with 14 bases sitting between them. Germline V gene lookup returns CDR1 SGHRS and CDR2 YFSETQ. The CDR3 totals 15 residues. The DNA for the CDR3 is TGCGCCAGCAGCTTGGACCGGGGGGGGGAGGAAAAACTGTTTTTT. Encoded protein: CASSLDRGGEEKLFF.

This chain links TRBV6-5 with TRBJ2-7, with unresolved D. This CDR3 is 13 amino acids long. V was shortened by 6 bases and J by 2 bases, with 11 bases between the two germline ends. Germline CDR1 MNHEY, CDR2 SVGAGI. In DNA form, the CDR3 reads TGTGCCAGCAGGCCCACAGCAGCCTACGAGCAGTACTTC. This encodes CASRPTAAYEQYF.

The chain has TRBV5-1 and TRBJ1-2, with 7 bases lining up with TRBD1. From germline, CDR1 is SGHRS and CDR2 YFSETQ. This CDR3 has 11 amino acids. The V gene end was trimmed by 9 bases and the J gene end by 3 bases; junction bases not matched to a gene: 2. The CDR3 sequence is CATTGDYGYTF. The CDR3 bases are TGCGCCACCACAGGGGACTATGGCTACACCTTC.

The rearrangement joins TRBV18 to TRBJ1-2; 10 nucleotides align to TRBD1. Germline-derived CDR1 and CDR2 are KGHSH and LQKENI. The ends lost 6 bases at V and 3 bases at J; junction bases unmatched: 10. The CDR3 has 16 residues. CDR3 coding DNA: TGTGCCAGCTCCCCGACCCTTGGGACAGGGGACTATGGCTACACCTTC. Amino acids: CASSPTLGTGDYGYTF.

The DNA for the CDR3 is TGTGCCAGCAGCCCCGGTCGGGTGTCTGGAGACACTGAAGCTTTCTTT. This codes for CASSPGRVSGDTEAFF. The chain combines TRBV11-3 with TRBJ1-1; no clear D. Per germline, CDR1 SGHNT and CDR2 YENEEA. The V end was cut by 5 bases, the J end by 3 bases, with 19 bases between. The CDR3 sequence is 16 residues long.

The V gene is TRBV6-6, the J gene TRBJ2-3, with 11 nucleotides matching TRBD2. The CDR3 length is 13 residues. The J segment lost 1 base and the V segment lost 11 bases, leaving 2 bases of the junction unmatched. Germline V gene data show CDR1 as MNHNY and CDR2 as SVGAGI (reference sequence). CDR3 amino acids: CAGSGGGTDTQYF. CDR3 bases: TGTGCCGGTAGCGGGGGGGGCACAGATACGCAGTATTTT.

V is TRBV28 and J is TRBJ1-5; the match to TRBD1 covers 8 bases. Germline lookup yields CDR1 MDHEN and CDR2 SYDVKM. CDR3 length: 17 residues. V dropped 3 bases and J dropped 0; count of bases not matched to a gene: 7. CDR3 sequence reads: CASSFIRGPNSNQPQHF. The DNA for the CDR3 is TGTGCCAGCAGTTTCATCAGGGGGCCCAATAGCAATCAGCCCCAGCATTTT.

The rearrangement joins TRBV6-5 to TRBJ1-2; TRBD1 is a possible D gene (5 bases). From germline, CDR1 is MNHEY and CDR2 SVGAGI. The CDR3 runs 14 residues. The V gene lost 10 bases and the J gene lost 4 bases, with 19 bases spanning the gap. The CDR3 DNA sequence: TGTGCCACGGCTGGTTCGGGGGGGACCTATGGCTACACCTTC. Translated: CATAGSGGTYGYTF.

V usage is TRBV25-1 and J usage is TRBJ1-6; D is unresolved. Per the germline V gene, CDR1 is MGHDK and CDR2 is SYGVNS. Trimming pared 5 bases from V and 6 bases from J, leaving 17 bases between. CDR3 length: 16 residues. CDR3 sequence reads: CASSPSPQFTNSPLHF. DNA for the CDR3: TGTGCCAGCAGTCCCTCCCCACAGTTTACTAATTCACCCCTCCACTTT.

The chain joins TRBV5-1 to TRBJ1-2, with 8 bases lining up with TRBD1. The CDR3 runs 15 residues. The J segment lost 4 bases and the V segment lost 0 bases, leaving 5 bases of the junction unmatched. The V gene's germline CDR1 is SGHRS and CDR2 YFSETQ. CDR3 amino acids: CASSLGPGGGYGYTF. Here the CDR3 DNA reads TGCGCCAGCAGCTTGGGTCCAGGGGGCGGCTATGGCTACACCTTC. Variable domain in full (rest from reference TRBV5-1 and TRBJ1-2): KAGVTQTPRYLIKTRGQQVTLSCSPISGHRSVSWYQQTPGQGLQFLFEYFSETQRNKGNFPGRFSGRQFSNSRSEMNVSTLELGDSALYLCASSLGPGGGYGYTFGSGTRLTVV.

The chain combines TRBV9 with TRBJ2-1, with D possibly matching TRBD2 (5 bases). Trimming took 4 bases from V and 5 from J, leaving 16 bases between them. Per germline, CDR1 SGDLS and CDR2 YYNGEE. The CDR3 consists of 15 residues. The CDR3 DNA reads TGTGCCAGCAGCCCCCACTCCAGCGGCAACAATGAGCAGTTCTTC. As protein: CASSPHSSGNNEQFF.

The CDR3 DNA reads TGCGCCAGCAGCCGACTAGCACCGCGGGCTACGCAGTATTTT. It translates to CASSRLAPRATQYF. The V call is TRBV4-1, the J call TRBJ2-3; 7 bases are a match to TRBD2. Germline loops: CDR1 MGHRA, CDR2 YSYEKL. Germline trimming cut 4 bases from V and 8 bases from J; bases unmatched to any gene: 9. This CDR3 region has 14 residues.

Comment on this clone: The same CDR3 can be traced to other DNA sequences in this sample. The chain combines TRBV5-1 with TRBJ2-5; 8 bases line up with TRBD2. V dropped 0 bases and J dropped 2; count of bases not matched to a gene: 0. Per the germline V gene, CDR1 is SGHRS and CDR2 is YFSETQ. The CDR3 totals 14 residues. The CDR3: CASSLGGGQETQYF. The CDR3, as DNA: TGCGCCAGCAGCTTGGGCGGGGGGCAAGAGACCCAGTACTTC. Combining the CDR3 with reference TRBV5-1 and TRBJ2-5 gives the whole variable domain KAGVTQTPRYLIKTRGQQVTLSCSPISGHRSVSWYQQTPGQGLQFLFEYFSETQRNKGNFPGRFSGRQFSNSRSEMNVSTLELGDSALYLCASSLGGGQETQYFGPGTRLLVL.

V gene TRBV5-1 combines with J gene TRBJ2-5; D may be TRBD2 (6 bases). Germline V CDR1 and CDR2: SGHRS, YFSETQ. The CDR3 contains 16 residues. The V end lost 0 bases, the J end lost 4 bases, and 16 bases lay between the germline ends. CDR3 sequence reads: CASSLAWQGGRETQYF. DNA for the CDR3: TGCGCCAGCAGCTTGGCCTGGCAGGGAGGTCGAGAGACCCAGTACTTC.

This chain uses TRBV19 with TRBJ2-7; TRBD1 might be the D (6 bases). Germline V gene data show CDR1 as LNHDA and CDR2 as SQIVND (reference sequence). CDR3 length: 14 residues. Trimming took 4 bases from V and 0 from J, leaving 10 bases between them. This CDR3 is CASSRDKGSYEQYF. The CDR3 nucleotides are TGTGCCAGTAGTAGGGACAAGGGCTCCTACGAGCAGTACTTC.

This CDR3 reads CASSQTPAGSSTDTQYF. The CDR3 DNA follows: TGTGCCAGCAGCCAGACCCCAGCGGGTTCAAGCACAGATACGCAGTATTTT. The rearrangement joins TRBV4-2 to TRBJ2-3, with D possibly matching TRBD2 (6 bases). The germline V and J ends were trimmed by 3 bases and 0 bases, with 16 bases remaining between them. The CDR3 spans 17 residues. The germline gives CDR1 LGHNA, CDR2 YNFKEQ.

The chain links TRBV6-5 to TRBJ1-4; the D is unclear. Trimming removed 3 bases from V and 3 bases from J, with 11 bases in between. The V gene's germline CDR1 is MNHEY and CDR2 SVGAGI. This CDR3 spans 15 amino acids. The CDR3 reads CASSYNWESNEKLFF. The DNA for the CDR3 is TGTGCCAGCAGTTATAACTGGGAGTCTAATGAAAAACTGTTTTTT.

The chain is built from TRBV14 and TRBJ2-5; no firm D call. There are 16 residues in the CDR3. Germline loops: CDR1 SGHDN, CDR2 FVKESK. The V and J ends lost 1 base and 5 bases respectively, with 17 bases between them. As DNA, the CDR3 is TGTGCCAGCAGCCAAGGTGTCAGGAAATCGTGGGAGACCCAGTACTTC. Encoded protein: CASSQGVRKSWETQYF.